This T cell receptor beta chain was documented in a study of OX40 agonist ivuxolimab in advanced cancers. The table came from immunoSEQ multiplex PCR; TCRdb's copy has only in-frame clones and leaves some out. This table has approximately 20,000 clones, 65% to 85% appearing once. Between the trimmed V and J ends, which lost 0 bases and 7 bases, there was a span of 17 bases. This CDR3 region has 17 residues. Germline V gives CDR1 SGHDT, CDR2 YYEEEE. This clone was detected only a few times. The rearrangement links TRBV5-6 to TRBJ1-6, with D tentatively TRBD1 (5 bases). Source: CD4+ or CD8+ T cells sorted from blood, taken in a trial of the OX40 agonist ivuxolimab. The receptor comes from an adult with an advanced solid tumor such as melanoma, head and neck, liver or kidney cancer. CDR3 sequence: CASSLGGNPWGNSPLHF. DNA of the CDR3: TGTGCCAGCAGCTTGGGGGGTAACCCCTGGGGGAATTCACCCCTCCACTTT.